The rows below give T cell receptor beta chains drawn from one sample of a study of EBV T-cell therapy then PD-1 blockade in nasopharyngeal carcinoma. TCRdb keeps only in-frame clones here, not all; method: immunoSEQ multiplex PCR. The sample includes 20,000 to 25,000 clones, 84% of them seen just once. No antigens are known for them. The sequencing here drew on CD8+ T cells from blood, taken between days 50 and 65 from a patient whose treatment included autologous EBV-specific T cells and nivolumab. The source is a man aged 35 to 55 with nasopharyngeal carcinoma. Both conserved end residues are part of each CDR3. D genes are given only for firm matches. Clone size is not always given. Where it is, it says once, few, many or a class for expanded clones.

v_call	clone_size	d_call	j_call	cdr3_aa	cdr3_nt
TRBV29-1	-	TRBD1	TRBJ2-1	CSVEGAGTGVYNEQFF	TGCAGCGTTGAGGGAGCCGGGACAGGGGTTTACAATGAGCAGTTCTTC
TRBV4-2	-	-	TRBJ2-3	CASSQEIGTDTQYF	TGTGCCAGCAGCCAAGAGATCGGCACAGATACGCAGTATTTT
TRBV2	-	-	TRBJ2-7	CASKIGPYSYEQYF	TGTGCCAGCAAAATAGGCCCTTACTCCTACGAGCAGTACTTC
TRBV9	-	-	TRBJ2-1	CASSDLPGLKFF	TGTGCCAGCAGCGACTTACCGGGTCTGAAGTTCTTC
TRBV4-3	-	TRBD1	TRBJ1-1	CASSPRDSHVNTEAFF	TGCGCCAGCAGCCCCCGGGACAGCCACGTGAACACTGAAGCTTTCTTT
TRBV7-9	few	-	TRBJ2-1	CASSAQGYNEQFF	TGTGCCAGCAGCGCCCAGGGGTACAATGAGCAGTTCTTC
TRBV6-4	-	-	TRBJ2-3	CASSDSVGGGSTDTQYF	TGTGCCAGCAGTGACTCCGTAGGGGGGGGAAGCACAGATACGCAGTATTTT
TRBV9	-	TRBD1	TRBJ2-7	CASSRGDRGYEQYF	TGTGCCAGCAGCCGCGGGGACAGGGGGTACGAGCAGTACTTC
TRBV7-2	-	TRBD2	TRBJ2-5	CASSLRSAGRGQETQYF	TGTGCCAGCAGCTTACGGTCGGCGGGGCGGGGGCAAGAGACCCAGTACTTC
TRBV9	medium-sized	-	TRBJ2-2	CASSVYSVGTGELFF	TGTGCCAGCAGCGTATATAGCGTTGGGACCGGGGAGCTGTTTTTT
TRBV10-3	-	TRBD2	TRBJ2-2	CAISESETSGAEIRYGELFF	TGTGCCATCAGTGAGTCGGAGACTAGCGGGGCGGAGATCCGATACGGGGAGCTGTTTTTT
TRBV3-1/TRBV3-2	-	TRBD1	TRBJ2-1	CASSLGTGGRRVNEQFF	TGTGCCAGCAGCCTAGGGACAGGGGGACGAAGAGTCAATGAGCAGTTCTTC
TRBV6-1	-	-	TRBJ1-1	CASSDRENTEAFF	TGTGCCAGCAGTGACAGGGAGAACACTGAAGCTTTCTTT
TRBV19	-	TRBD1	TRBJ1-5	CASSHIGTDVRPQHF	TGTGCCAGTAGTCATATCGGGACAGACGTAAGGCCCCAGCATTTT
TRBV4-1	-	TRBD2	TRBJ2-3	CASSRTAPSGGQTDTQYF	TGCGCCAGCAGCCGGACCGCCCCTAGCGGGGGCCAGACAGATACGCAGTATTTT
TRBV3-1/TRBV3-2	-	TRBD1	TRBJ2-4	CASSQGTGGAKNIQYF	TGTGCCAGCAGCCAAGGGACAGGGGGGGCCAAAAACATTCAGTACTTC
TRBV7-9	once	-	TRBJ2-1	CASSSTGPARFF	TGTGCCAGCAGCTCGACAGGCCCGGCGCGGTTCTTC
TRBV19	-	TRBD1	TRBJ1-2	CASTPGDSNYYGYTF	TGTGCCAGTACCCCTGGGGACAGCAACTACTATGGCTACACCTTC
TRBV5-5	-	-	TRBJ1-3	CASSLAGVPGNTIYF	TGTGCCAGCAGCTTGGCGGGGGTTCCTGGAAACACCATATATTTT
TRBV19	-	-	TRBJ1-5	CASITGPLSNQPQHF	TGTGCCAGTATTACAGGACCATTAAGCAATCAGCCCCAGCATTTT
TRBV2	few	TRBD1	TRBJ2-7	CASSTNRGTYYEQYF	TGTGCCAGCAGTACCAACAGGGGGACCTACTACGAGCAGTACTTC
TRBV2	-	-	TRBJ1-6	CASIGEGDSPLHF	TGTGCCAGCATTGGGGAAGGGGATTCACCCCTCCACTTT
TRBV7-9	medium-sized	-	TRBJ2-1	CASSHPVPPRGENNEQFF	TGTGCCAGCAGCCATCCTGTCCCACCGCGGGGTGAAAACAATGAGCAGTTCTTC
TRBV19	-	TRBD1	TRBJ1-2	CASSPTTGSNYGYTF	TGTGCCAGTAGTCCGACGACAGGGTCTAACTATGGCTACACCTTC
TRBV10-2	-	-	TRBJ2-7	CASSEGYSYEQYF	TGCGCCAGCAGTGAGGGGTACTCCTACGAGCAGTACTTC
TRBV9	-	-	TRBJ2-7	CASSVGSGRYEQYF	TGTGCCAGCAGCGTAGGATCGGGGAGATACGAGCAGTACTTC
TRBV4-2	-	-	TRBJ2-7	CASSSHGGKGYEQYF	TGTGCCAGCAGCTCCCACGGGGGCAAAGGCTACGAGCAGTACTTC
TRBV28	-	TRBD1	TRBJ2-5	CASSPWTGGYQETQYF	TGTGCCAGCAGTCCATGGACAGGCGGGTACCAAGAGACCCAGTACTTC
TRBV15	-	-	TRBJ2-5	CATSYAGNEETQYF	TGTGCCACCAGCTACGCCGGGAATGAGGAGACCCAGTACTTC
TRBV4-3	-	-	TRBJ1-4	CASSQESYPVGDREKLFF	TGCGCCAGCAGCCAAGAGTCTTACCCGGTAGGGGATAGGGAAAAACTGTTTTTT
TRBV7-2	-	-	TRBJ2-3	CASSLQGLDTQYF	TGTGCCAGCAGTCTACAGGGCTTAGATACGCAGTATTTT
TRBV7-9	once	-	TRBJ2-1	CASSLADMFDEQFF	TGTGCCAGCAGCTTGGCCGATATGTTCGATGAGCAGTTCTTC
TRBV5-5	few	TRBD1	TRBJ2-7	CASIEGQGIDYEQYF	TGTGCCAGCATCGAAGGACAGGGGATTGACTACGAGCAGTACTTC
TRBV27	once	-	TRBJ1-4	CASSLSGARTNEKLFF	TGTGCCAGCAGTTTATCGGGGGCGCGAACTAATGAAAAACTGTTTTTT
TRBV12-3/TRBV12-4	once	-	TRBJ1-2	CASSSGTNYGYTF	TGTGCCAGCAGTTCGGGGACCAACTATGGCTACACCTTC
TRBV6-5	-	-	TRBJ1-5	CASSRQSENQPQHF	TGTGCCAGCAGTAGACAGTCGGAGAATCAGCCCCAGCATTTT
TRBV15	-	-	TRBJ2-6	CATSTLYSGANVLTF	TGTGCCACCAGCACGCTCTACTCTGGGGCCAACGTCCTGACTTTC
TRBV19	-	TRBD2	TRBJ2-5	CASSAPTGGQETQYF	TGTGCCAGTAGTGCCCCGACGGGGGGTCAAGAGACCCAGTACTTC
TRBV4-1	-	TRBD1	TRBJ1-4	CASSLPGQGQKLFF	TGCGCCAGCAGCCTCCCGGGACAGGGTCAAAAACTGTTTTTT
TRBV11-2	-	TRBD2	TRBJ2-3	CASSPWGGGADTQYF	TGTGCCAGCAGCCCTTGGGGCGGGGGGGCGGATACGCAGTATTTT
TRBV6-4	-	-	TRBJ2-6	CASSEEGGSGANVLTF	TGTGCCAGCAGTGAAGAGGGGGGCAGTGGGGCCAACGTCCTGACTTTC
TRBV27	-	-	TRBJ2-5	CASSLWGGQVVQETQYF	TGTGCCAGCAGTTTATGGGGGGGACAGGTCGTCCAAGAGACCCAGTACTTC
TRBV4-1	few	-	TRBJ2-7	CASSQGGGPSYEQYF	TGCGCCAGCAGCCAAGGGGGCGGACCCTCCTACGAGCAGTACTTC
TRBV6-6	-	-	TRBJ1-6	CASSQGYGTPDFDNSPLHF	TGTGCCAGCAGTCAGGGGTACGGGACACCGGACTTCGATAATTCACCCCTCCACTTT